Here is one TCR beta chain with its context. Its specificity is unknown. The entry originates in a study of cytomegalovirus exposure and HLA in healthy donors. Study-level background: The approximately 120 validation repertoires matched the approximately 670 first-cohort repertoires in platform, a later analysis reported.

Study results and caveats: TCR clusters originating in the first cohort tended to co-occur in the 120 validation repertoires, according to a later analysis. Rarity characterized most TCR sequences, yet some public TCRs appeared in many donors. In vitro work confirmed that a few CMV-associated chains recognize CMV antigens.

This CDR3 spans 14 amino acids. Germline V gene data show CDR1 as SGDLS and CDR2 as YYNGEE. The V and J ends lost 3 bases and 9 bases, in that order; junction bases with no gene match: 6. Here immunoSEQ multiplex PCR was the method, and the copy in TCRdb shows in-frame clones only, minus some. The sample has about 220,000 clones; 85% to 90% are singletons. Specimen: PBMCs. The rearrangement links TRBV9 to TRBJ2-1; 10 bases fit TRBD1. The sequence was collected from a woman aged 18-29 years in good health and CMV-seronegative. The CDR3 loop is CASSETGGLPEQFF. For the CDR3, the DNA is TGTGCCAGCAGCGAGACAGGGGGCTTGCCTGAGCAGTTCTTC.